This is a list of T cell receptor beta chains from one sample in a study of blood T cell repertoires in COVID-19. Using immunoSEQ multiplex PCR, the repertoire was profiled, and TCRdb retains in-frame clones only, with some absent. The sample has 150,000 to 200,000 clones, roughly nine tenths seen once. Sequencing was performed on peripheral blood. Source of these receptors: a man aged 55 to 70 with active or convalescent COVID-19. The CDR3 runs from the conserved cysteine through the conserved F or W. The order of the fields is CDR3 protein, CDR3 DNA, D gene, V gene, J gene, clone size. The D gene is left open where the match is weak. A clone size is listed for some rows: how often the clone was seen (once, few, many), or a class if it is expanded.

cdr3_aa: CATSDRTGMNEQFF
cdr3_nt: TGTGCCACCAGTGATCGGACAGGGATGAATGAGCAGTTCTTC
d_call: TRBD1
v_call: TRBV24-1
j_call: TRBJ2-1
clone_size: once

cdr3_aa: CASSYSTIGGPDGYTF
cdr3_nt: TGTGCCAGCAGTTATTCAACTATAGGGGGCCCAGACGGCTACACCTTC
d_call: TRBD1
v_call: TRBV6-6
j_call: TRBJ1-2
clone_size: -

cdr3_aa: CASSLNKEQFF
cdr3_nt: TGTGCCAGCAGCCTCAACAAAGAGCAGTTCTTC
d_call: -
v_call: TRBV5-4
j_call: TRBJ2-1
clone_size: -

cdr3_aa: CASSQRGSGNTIYF
cdr3_nt: TGTGCCAGCAGCCAAAGGGGCTCTGGAAACACCATATATTTT
d_call: -
v_call: TRBV14
j_call: TRBJ1-3
clone_size: -

cdr3_aa: CASSGTGNYGYTF
cdr3_nt: TGTGCCAGCAGTGGGACAGGGAACTATGGCTACACCTTC
d_call: TRBD1
v_call: TRBV2
j_call: TRBJ1-2
clone_size: -

cdr3_aa: CASEHAILAGGSYEQYF
cdr3_nt: TGTGCCAGCGAGCACGCCATTCTAGCGGGGGGATCCTACGAGCAGTACTTC
d_call: TRBD2
v_call: TRBV2
j_call: TRBJ2-7
clone_size: -

cdr3_aa: CASSILGQDYGYTF
cdr3_nt: TGCGCCAGCTCCATCCTGGGACAGGACTATGGCTACACCTTC
d_call: TRBD1
v_call: TRBV5-1
j_call: TRBJ1-2
clone_size: once

cdr3_aa: CASRGGPNSYNSPLHF
cdr3_nt: TGCGCCAGCAGGGGGGGACCAAACTCCTATAATTCACCCCTCCACTTT
d_call: -
v_call: TRBV5-1
j_call: TRBJ1-6
clone_size: -

cdr3_aa: CASITGSYTGELFF
cdr3_nt: TGCGCCAGCATCACCGGTTCCTACACCGGGGAGCTGTTTTTT
d_call: -
v_call: TRBV10-2
j_call: TRBJ2-2
clone_size: -

cdr3_aa: CASSLLTQGAYEQYF
cdr3_nt: TGTGCCAGCAGCTTATTGACTCAAGGGGCCTACGAGCAGTACTTC
d_call: -
v_call: TRBV7-9
j_call: TRBJ2-7
clone_size: -

cdr3_aa: CASSEAGRDSPLHF
cdr3_nt: TGTGCCAGCAGTGAAGCAGGGAGAGATTCACCCCTCCACTTT
d_call: -
v_call: TRBV6-1
j_call: TRBJ1-6
clone_size: -

cdr3_aa: CASSAGQGATDTQYF
cdr3_nt: TGCGCCAGCAGTGCCGGACAGGGGGCGACAGATACGCAGTATTTT
d_call: TRBD1
v_call: TRBV10-2
j_call: TRBJ2-3
clone_size: -

cdr3_aa: CASTLTSPGELFF
cdr3_nt: TGTGCCAGCACCCTGACTAGTCCCGGGGAGCTGTTTTTT
d_call: -
v_call: TRBV12-3/TRBV12-4
j_call: TRBJ2-2
clone_size: -

cdr3_aa: CASSLAFNRDRGGEQYF
cdr3_nt: TGTGCCAGCAGCTTAGCCTTCAACCGGGACAGGGGCGGCGAGCAGTACTTC
d_call: TRBD1
v_call: TRBV11-2
j_call: TRBJ2-7
clone_size: -

cdr3_aa: CASSLDSTYEQYF
cdr3_nt: TGTGCCAGCAGCCTAGACAGCACCTACGAGCAGTACTTC
d_call: -
v_call: TRBV28
j_call: TRBJ2-7
clone_size: -